These 6 T cell receptor beta chains were sequenced from one sample in a study of blood T cell repertoires in COVID-19. Method: immunoSEQ multiplex PCR; TCRdb's copy keeps in-frame clones and lacks some. This sample has 240,000 or so clones, with roughly four fifths found just once. Sequencing input: peripheral blood. The receptors here all came from a woman of 80 years or more with acute or convalescent COVID-19.

The CDR3, as DNA: TGTGCCAGCAGCTTAATACTCCGGGACAGGGGGCCGGATACGCAGTATTTT. This sequence encodes CASSLILRDRGPDTQYF. The chain uses TRBV11-2 and TRBJ2-3; 12 bases are a match to TRBD1. This CDR3 spans 17 amino acids. V was clipped by 2 bases and J by 6 bases; unmatched bases: 9. Per the germline V gene, CDR1 is SGHAT and CDR2 is FQNNGV.

The gene calls are TRBV10-3 and TRBJ1-1; D is unclear. The CDR3 runs 13 residues. Trimming took off 2 bases at V and 4 bases at J, with 8 bases between the two ends. CDR1 is ENHRY and CDR2 is SYGVKD in the germline V gene. The CDR3 reads CAISEERSTEAFF. The CDR3 DNA reads as TGTGCCATCAGTGAGGAAAGGAGCACTGAAGCTTTCTTT.

V usage is TRBV7-2 and J usage is TRBJ1-2; TRBD1 matches 8 bases. CDR3 length: 14 residues. CDR1 is SGHTA, CDR2 FQGNSA, per germline. V lost 5 bases to trimming and J lost 5 bases; unmatched junction nucleotides: 7. CDR3 loop: CASSDGQGVYGYTF. DNA for the CDR3: TGTGCCAGCAGCGATGGACAGGGAGTGTATGGCTACACCTTC.

The chain links TRBV7-9 to TRBJ2-3; D call uncertain. Germline CDR1 and CDR2: SEHNR and FQNEAQ (reference sequence). CDR3 length: 11 residues. Trimming took 5 bases from V and 6 from J, leaving 6 bases between them. DNA of the CDR3: TGTGCCAGCAGCACGAGGGATACGCAGTATTTT. Amino acids: CASSTRDTQYF.

The chain carries TRBV3-1 (or the pseudogene TRBV3-2) and TRBJ2-7; D is undetermined. The CDR3 spans 13 residues. Germline V CDR1 and CDR2: LGHDT, YNNKEL (reference sequence). Trimming left V 2 bases short and J 9 bases short, with 14 bases between. The CDR3 sequence is CASSQFNGGRQYF. For the CDR3, the DNA is TGTGCCAGCAGCCAATTTAATGGTGGGCGGCAGTACTTC.

The chain couples TRBV5-1 to TRBJ1-1; D not resolved. V gave up 3 bases and J gave up 4 bases, with 19 bases separating them. CDR1 and CDR2 from the germline V gene are SGHRS and YFSETQ. This CDR3 spans 16 amino acids. In DNA, the CDR3 is TGCGCCAGCAGCTCCAATATGGGGTCGGAGGCCACTGAAGCTTTCTTT. Translation gives CASSSNMGSEATEAFF.